This T cell receptor (beta chain) was identified in a study of blood T cell repertoires in COVID-19. As for the study in general: Sources were T cells, B-cell-depleted T cells, or PBMCs; the material itself was cDNA or gDNA.

The junction had 12 bases not matched to a gene; V was cut back by 5 bases and J by 4 bases. Germline V gene lookup returns CDR1 MNHNY and CDR2 SVGAGI (reference sequence). The CDR3 runs 17 residues. As processed by the authors: For nucleated cells, counts were estimated from reference gene primer amplification. Only in-frame clones appear in the TCRdb table, and some are missing; sequencing was by immunoSEQ multiplex PCR. V, J and clone size derive from that table, while D and trimming were established from the DNA sequence. This table holds tens of thousands of clones, approximately 85% found once.

The chain carries TRBV6-6 and TRBJ2-2; 8 bases are a match to TRBD1. This receptor was identified in a human donor in a cohort sampled during active COVID-19. Sequencing was carried out using peripheral blood. This chain's CDR3 is CASSPNQGARGTGELFF. DNA of the CDR3: TGTGCCAGCAGTCCGAATCAGGGGGCGCGAGGCACCGGGGAGCTGTTTTTT.